Following are 18 T cell receptor beta chains from one sample sequenced in a study of blood T cell repertoires in COVID-19. TCRdb's table, derived via immunoSEQ multiplex PCR, lists solely in-frame clones and lacks some. The data show roughly 240,000 clones, more than 75% seen once. The specimen was peripheral blood. The receptor set was obtained from a woman aged 60-75 years who had recovered from COVID-19.

V and J are TRBV7-2 and TRBJ2-7; TRBD1 aligns across 11 bases. Per germline, CDR1 SGHTA and CDR2 FQGNSA. The J segment lost 6 bases and the V segment lost 2 bases, leaving 9 bases of the junction unmatched. The CDR3 is made up of 16 amino acids. The CDR3 DNA reads as TGTGCCAGCAGCTTAAATTTTGGGACAGGGGGATCCGAGCAGTACTTC. Protein: CASSLNFGTGGSEQYF. The whole variable domain, remainder taken from reference TRBV7-2 and TRBJ2-7, is GAGVSQSPSNKVTEKGKDVELRCDPISGHTALYWYRQSLGQGLEFLIYFQGNSAPDKSGLPSDRFSAERTGGSVSTLTIQRTQQEDSAVYLCASSLNFGTGGSEQYFGPGTRLTVT.

V is TRBV3-1 (or the pseudogene TRBV3-2) and J is TRBJ2-2; D unresolved. The CDR3 is 13 residues long. V was cut by 1 base and J by 4 bases, with 4 bases left in between. Germline assignment: CDR1 LGHDT and CDR2 YNNKEL (reference sequence). CDR3 bases: TGTGCCAGCAGCCAAGTAATCACCGGGGAGCTGTTTTTT. Translating it yields CASSQVITGELFF.

J is TRBJ1-4 and V is TRBV7-9; D is perhaps TRBD1 (5 bases). V lost 6 bases and J 4 bases, leaving 15 bases between the germline ends. Germline lookup yields CDR1 SEHNR and CDR2 FQNEAQ (reference sequence). CDR3 size: 15 residues. Here the CDR3 reads CASRIPDDSNEKLFF. CDR3 DNA sequence: TGTGCCAGCAGAATACCAGACGACAGTAATGAAAAACTGTTTTTT.

In the case of this clone: No DNA is shown, since the ends of the CDR3 on it are uncertain; the CDR3 is the one TCRdb lists. The chain recombines TRBV9 with TRBJ2-1; the table names TRBD1, a call not compared with the DNA. CDR1 is SGDLS, CDR2 YYNGEE, per germline. Ends included, the CDR3 has 12 residues. The CDR3 here is CASSVGEGAEFF.

The chain combines TRBV6-5 with TRBJ1-5, with D unclear. The V gene's germline CDR1 is MNHEY and CDR2 SVGAGI. This CDR3 contains 13 residues. V lost 5 bases to trimming and J lost 4 bases, with 9 bases between them. The CDR3 loop reads CASSRSLNQPQHF. CDR3 in DNA: TGTGCCAGCAGTAGGAGTCTTAATCAGCCCCAGCATTTT.

The chain joins TRBV28 to TRBJ2-3; 10 bases fit TRBD2. This CDR3 contains 18 residues. Germline trimming cut 2 bases from V and 2 bases from J; bases unmatched to any gene: 10. Germline V CDR1 and CDR2: MDHEN, SYDVKM. The CDR3 DNA sequence: TGTGCCAGCAGTTTAAATAAAGAAGCGGGGGGGATCACAGATACGCAGTATTTT. Its translation is CASSLNKEAGGITDTQYF.

The rearrangement links TRBV7-9 to TRBJ1-1; possibly TRBD1 for D (5 bases). This CDR3 contains 16 residues. Germline V gene sequence: CDR1 SEHNR, CDR2 FQNEAQ (reference sequence). V shed 1 base and J shed 4 bases, with 16 bases lying between them. The CDR3 spells CASSLEKQGWATEAFF. The CDR3 DNA sequence: TGTGCCAGCAGCTTAGAAAAGCAGGGATGGGCCACTGAAGCTTTCTTT.

V is TRBV2 and J is TRBJ1-5, with 9 bases aligning to TRBD1. With V trimmed by 6 bases and J by 1 base, 13 bases remained unmatched. Germline lookup yields CDR1 SNHLY and CDR2 FYNNEI. The CDR3 covers 18 residues. As DNA, the CDR3 is TGTGCCAGCAGGGGAATAGGACAGGGGTGGGGAAGCAATCAGCCCCAGCATTTT. Translation gives CASRGIGQGWGSNQPQHF.

J is TRBJ1-2 and V is TRBV5-6, with D perhaps TRBD1 (6 bases). V lost 4 bases and J 6 bases, leaving 13 bases between the germline ends. Per the germline V gene, CDR1 is SGHDT and CDR2 is YYEEEE. This CDR3 has 13 residues. For the CDR3, the DNA is TGTGCCAGCAGCACCGGGACACTTGATGGCTACACCTTC. Translation gives CASSTGTLDGYTF.

The chain links TRBV18 to TRBJ1-2; 7 nucleotides line up with TRBD1. This CDR3 has 15 residues. Germline V gene sequence: CDR1 KGHSH, CDR2 LQKENI. V lost 3 bases and J lost 4; bases outside the gene matches: 8. CDR3 bases: TGTGCCAGCTCACCTAACACCCAGGGGGGCTATGGCTACACCTTC. This sequence encodes CASSPNTQGGYGYTF.

This chain links TRBV5-1 with TRBJ1-5; 7 nucleotides align to TRBD1. The CDR3 contains 15 residues. The germline CDR1 and CDR2 sequences are SGHRS and YFSETQ. The V and J ends lost 4 bases and 8 bases, in that order; junction bases with no gene match: 12. DNA of the CDR3: TGCGCCAGCAGCCCAATGACAGGGATGGAAGAGCCCCAGCATTTT. Its translation is CASSPMTGMEEPQHF.

This clone showed up just once. The J gene is TRBJ2-1, the V gene TRBV7-3, with 12 nucleotides matching TRBD2. From germline, CDR1 is SGHTA and CDR2 FQGTGA. V was pared by 5 bases and J by 4 bases, with 3 bases of the junction left unmatched. There are 15 residues in the CDR3. CDR3 amino acids: CASSTSGGKYNEQFF. CDR3 bases: TGTGCCAGCAGCACTAGCGGGGGGAAATACAATGAGCAGTTCTTC.

The genes are TRBV7-9 and TRBJ2-2, with D possibly being TRBD1 (5 bases). Germline CDR1 reads SEHNR; CDR2 reads FQNEAQ (reference sequence). This CDR3 is 15 amino acids long. V lost 6 bases and J 2 bases, leaving 13 bases between the germline ends. Here the CDR3 DNA reads TGTGCCAGCAGGGGTGAGACAGCTAACACCGGGGAGCTGTTTTTT. Residues: CASRGETANTGELFF.

The gene calls are TRBV19 and TRBJ1-3; tentative D call: TRBD1 (5 bases). Trimming stripped 5 bases from V and 8 bases from J, with 19 bases between. This CDR3 comprises 15 residues. Germline values: CDR1 LNHDA, CDR2 SQIVND (reference sequence). The CDR3: CASSARQPSEDTIYF. As DNA, the CDR3 is TGTGCCAGTAGTGCGAGACAGCCCTCTGAGGACACCATATATTTT.

The genes are TRBV29-1 and TRBJ2-3; 11 nucleotides line up with TRBD2. The CDR3 extends over 15 amino acids. Trimming cost V 5 bases and J 0 bases; bases outside gene matches: 4. In germline, CDR1 is SQVTM, CDR2 ANQGSEA. Here the CDR3 DNA reads TGCAGCGTTATTACTAGCGGGGGAAGCACAGATACGCAGTATTTT. This codes for CSVITSGGSTDTQYF.

This sequence joins TRBV5-4 and TRBJ2-6; no clear D gene. Germline CDR1 reads SGHNT; CDR2 reads YYREEE (reference sequence). V was shortened by 3 bases and J by 2 bases, with 9 bases between the two germline ends. The CDR3 runs 15 residues. CDR3 coding DNA: TGTGCCAGCAGCTCGGCCCAGGCTGGGGCCAACGTCCTGACTTTC. As protein: CASSSAQAGANVLTF. The full variable domain, its missing parts supplied by reference TRBV5-4 and TRBJ2-6, is ETGVTQSPTHLIKTRGQQVTLRCSSQSGHNTVSWYQQALGQGPQFIFQYYREEENGRGNFPPRFSGLQFPNYSSELNVNALELDDSALYLCASSSAQAGANVLTFGAGSRLTVL.

The V and J genes are TRBV3-1 (or the pseudogene TRBV3-2) and TRBJ1-1, with 7 positions matching TRBD1. CDR3 length: 15 amino acids. With 3 bases clipped from V and 0 bases from J, the junction kept 4 bases outside the gene matches. Looked up from germline, CDR1 is LGHDT and CDR2 is YNNKEL (reference sequence). The CDR3 loop reads CASSHGQDMNTEAFF. The CDR3 DNA is TGTGCCAGCAGCCACGGACAGGACATGAACACTGAAGCTTTCTTT.

The chain combines TRBV27 with TRBJ1-5, with TRBD1 matching over 9 bases. The V gene's germline CDR1 is MNHEY and CDR2 SMNVEV (reference sequence). The CDR3 length is 15 residues. V lost 6 bases and J lost 6; bases outside the gene matches: 9. CDR3 in amino acids: CASRLVGTGIQPQHF. DNA of the CDR3: TGTGCCAGCAGGCTTGTGGGGACAGGGATTCAGCCCCAGCATTTT.